One TCR beta chain is described in this entry. The data derive from a study of cytomegalovirus exposure and HLA in healthy donors. The PCR was carried out with 60 Vbeta primers and 13 Jbeta primers. How the authors handled the data: The authors later counted tens of millions of unique TCR beta chains, some 12 million of them shared. Data came from immunoSEQ multiplex PCR; TCRdb stores just in-frame clones and leaves some out. The DNA gave D and trimming, while V, J and clone size come from that table. The repertoire consists of 110,000 to 150,000 clones, with about 75% occurring once and the leading ten covering about 3%. Germline CDR1 SGHTA, CDR2 FQGNSA. Trimming took 5 bases from V and 2 from J, leaving 10 bases between them. The CDR3 has 15 residues.

The material sequenced was PBMCs. The rearrangement joins TRBV7-2 to TRBJ2-6; D is possibly TRBD2 (7 bases). This TCR was sampled from a man between 40 and 49 years old in good health and CMV-seronegative. CDR3 bases: TGTGCCAGCAGCCAAGGGGGGGCTGGGGCCAACGTCCTGACTTTC. Protein sequence: CASSQGGAGANVLTF.